One and the same sample provided the 27 T cell receptor beta chains below, sequenced in a study of blood T cell repertoires in COVID-19. TCRdb's copy holds only in-frame clones and misses some; the assay was immunoSEQ multiplex PCR. The table has approximately 67,000 clones, around nine tenths seen once. The specimen was peripheral blood. These receptors all come from a woman of 80 years or more with acute or convalescent COVID-19.

The CDR3 sequence is CASSRTKFSYGYTF. The DNA of the CDR3 is TGTGCCAGCAGCCGGACAAAGTTCAGCTATGGCTACACCTTC. This chain links TRBV7-8 with TRBJ1-2; TRBD1 might be the D (5 bases). This CDR3 spans 14 amino acids. Trimming left V 5 bases short and J 4 bases short, with 14 bases between. Per the germline V gene, CDR1 is SGHVS and CDR2 is FQNEAQ.

The genes are TRBV6-6 and TRBJ1-2; D is unclear. The V end was cut by 4 bases, the J end by 4 bases, with 13 bases between. Germline V CDR1 and CDR2: MNHNY, SVGAGI (reference sequence). This CDR3 region has 14 residues. CDR3 residues: CASSSTGLTYGYTF. The CDR3 DNA reads TGTGCCAGCAGTTCTACGGGTCTTACCTATGGCTACACCTTC.

The chain is built from TRBV6-4 and TRBJ1-2, with 9 bases matching TRBD1. Germline assignment: CDR1 MRHNA and CDR2 SNTAGT. The CDR3 has 14 residues. Germline trimming cut 6 bases from V and 7 bases from J; bases unmatched to any gene: 9. In DNA, the CDR3 is TGTGCCAGCAGGGCTACAGGGGGCGTGGGTGGCTACACCTTC. Amino acid sequence: CASRATGGVGGYTF.

The rearrangement uses TRBV11-2 and TRBJ2-1, with D maybe TRBD2 (6 bases). V lost 8 bases to trimming and J lost 11 bases, with 19 bases between them. The CDR3 length is 13 residues. The germline CDR1 and CDR2 sequences are SGHAT and FQNNGV. The CDR3 loop is CASSRRAQQKQFF. Written as DNA, the CDR3 is TGTGCCAGCTCCAGGAGGGCACAGCAGAAGCAGTTCTTC.

This rearrangement joins TRBV7-9 to TRBJ1-2, with TRBD1 matching over 8 bases. Trimming at V came to 5 bases and at J to 2 bases, leaving 4 bases not matched to a gene. This CDR3 region has 14 residues. Germline V CDR1 and CDR2: SEHNR, FQNEAQ (reference sequence). The CDR3 spells CASSPRTGNYGYTF. The CDR3 region has the DNA TGTGCCAGCAGCCCGAGGACAGGGAACTATGGCTACACCTTC.

The J gene is TRBJ2-4, the V gene TRBV3-1 (or the pseudogene TRBV3-2); D may be TRBD2 (5 bases). V lost 3 bases and J 1 base, leaving 10 bases between the germline ends. Germline V gene sequence: CDR1 LGHDT, CDR2 YNNKEL (reference sequence). The CDR3 spans 15 residues. In DNA, the CDR3 is TGTGCCAGCAGCCATTCAGCGGCGGCCAAAAACATTCAGTACTTC. Translation gives CASSHSAAAKNIQYF.

The chain couples TRBV28 to TRBJ1-1; the D gene is possibly TRBD1 (6 bases). This CDR3 comprises 13 residues. Germline values: CDR1 MDHEN, CDR2 SYDVKM. V lost 7 bases, J lost 1 base, and 10 bases lay in between. CDR3 nucleotides: TGTGCCAGCATCAGGGGCAAGAACACTGAAGCTTTCTTT. Amino acids: CASIRGKNTEAFF.

The CDR3 nucleotides read TGTGCCAGCAGCGCCTCCGGGGGGCTAAGGGAGACCCAGTACTTC. The encoded protein is CASSASGGLRETQYF. This chain uses TRBV7-3 with TRBJ2-5; D is possibly TRBD2 (7 bases). The V end was cut by 5 bases, the J end by 5 bases, with 18 bases between. Germline V gives CDR1 SGHTA, CDR2 FQGTGA. The CDR3 has 15 residues.

The rearrangement joins TRBV20-1 to TRBJ2-1; TRBD1 matches at 8 bases. Per the germline V gene, CDR1 is DFQATT and CDR2 is SNEGSKA (reference sequence). This CDR3 is built from 11 residues. This chain's CDR3 is CSSTTGGEQFF. CDR3 in DNA: TGCAGCTCAACCACAGGGGGTGAGCAGTTCTTC.

The chain joins TRBV12-3 or TRBV12-4 to TRBJ1-2; no clear D gene. V lost 5 bases and J lost 5, with 12 bases in between. This CDR3 comprises 13 residues. The CDR3, as DNA: TGTGCCAGCAGTCCACTAGTGTTTTATGGCTACACCTTC. As protein: CASSPLVFYGYTF.

The V and J genes are TRBV27 and TRBJ1-5, with D unresolved. The V end lost 6 bases, the J end lost 5 bases, and 11 bases lay between the germline ends. CDR3 length equals 13 residues. Germline CDR1 is MNHEY and CDR2 is SMNVEV (reference sequence). DNA for the CDR3: TGTGCCAGCAGACTTAATTCCGATCAGCCCCAGCATTTT. Translation gives CASRLNSDQPQHF.

The V call is TRBV6-5, the J call TRBJ1-4; D is uncertain. Germline V gives CDR1 MNHEY, CDR2 SVGAGI. The CDR3 covers 14 residues. V shed 4 bases and J shed 4 bases, with 10 bases lying between them. CDR3 coding DNA: TGTGCCAGCAGTTTAACAGCTTTTAATGAAAAACTGTTTTTT. It yields the protein CASSLTAFNEKLFF.

This clone was seen once. This rearrangement joins TRBV3-1 (or the pseudogene TRBV3-2) to TRBJ2-6, with 7 bases matching TRBD1. The CDR3 is 18 residues long. V lost 1 base and J lost 0; bases outside the gene matches: 6. From germline, CDR1 is LGHDT and CDR2 YNNKEL (reference sequence). The CDR3 nucleotides read TGTGCCAGCAGCCAAGTACCGGGACAGAGCTCTGGGGCCAACGTCCTGACTTTC. As protein: CASSQVPGQSSGANVLTF.

This clone has a single count. The chain employs TRBV11-2 and TRBJ2-7, with D perhaps TRBD1 (5 bases). Trimming took 6 bases from V and 0 from J, leaving 9 bases between them. The CDR3 sequence is 13 residues long. Per the germline V gene, CDR1 is SGHAT and CDR2 is FQNNGV. Here the CDR3 DNA reads TGTGCCAGCAGGCGAACAGGCTCCTACGAGCAGTACTTC. This encodes CASRRTGSYEQYF.

The chain is built from TRBV28 and TRBJ2-7; 14 nucleotides align to TRBD2. J gave up 5 bases and V 6 bases, and 18 bases lay outside the gene matches. CDR3 length: 19 amino acids. The germline CDR1 and CDR2 sequences are MDHEN and SYDVKM. In DNA, the CDR3 is TGTGCCAGCAGACCTAGCCCCCCCTTCGGGACTAGCGGGAGACACGAGCAGTACTTC. Amino acid sequence: CASRPSPPFGTSGRHEQYF.

This sequence joins TRBV10-2 and TRBJ2-1; no firm D call. Trimming took off 6 bases at V and 0 bases at J, with 12 bases between the two ends. Looked up from germline, CDR1 is WSHSY and CDR2 is SAAADI. The CDR3 extends over 15 amino acids. The CDR3 nucleotides read TGCGCCAGCAGAGATGACATCAGCTCCTACAATGAGCAGTTCTTC. Protein: CASRDDISSYNEQFF.

CDR3 DNA sequence: TGTGCCAGCAGCCTATCGGGACAGCGTTTCCAAGAGACCCAGTACTTC. This gives the protein CASSLSGQRFQETQYF. This chain links TRBV5-6 with TRBJ2-5; TRBD1 matches at 7 bases. Germline V lookup: CDR1 SGHDT, CDR2 YYEEEE. V shed 4 bases, J shed 1 base, and the junction held 10 bases outside the gene matches. This CDR3 comprises 16 residues.

The rearrangement uses TRBV7-6 and TRBJ2-3; possible D gene TRBD2, 7 bases. V was shortened by 1 base and J by 1 base, with 9 bases between the two germline ends. This CDR3 spans 15 amino acids. In germline, CDR1 is SGHVS, CDR2 FNYEAQ. The CDR3 reads CASSLGGGGTDTQYF. Here the CDR3 DNA reads TGTGCCAGCAGCTTAGGAGGGGGGGGCACAGATACGCAGTATTTT.

The chain carries TRBV7-9 and TRBJ2-5; 12 bases fit TRBD2. In germline, CDR1 is SEHNR, CDR2 FQNEAQ (reference sequence). The CDR3 consists of 13 residues. With 5 bases clipped from V and 14 bases from J, the junction kept 9 bases outside the gene matches. Here the CDR3 DNA reads TGTGCCAGCAGCAGAACTAGCGGGGGGACCAGCTACTTC. This encodes CASSRTSGGTSYF.

Written as DNA, the CDR3 is TGTGCCAGCAGCCCCAATAGACAGGGCAGTCAGCCCCAGCATTTT. Translated, it gives CASSPNRQGSQPQHF. The rearrangement joins TRBV7-2 to TRBJ1-5; TRBD1 aligns across 7 bases. V lost 5 bases to trimming and J lost 6 bases; unmatched junction nucleotides: 10. CDR1 and CDR2 from the germline V gene are SGHTA and FQGNSA. CDR3 length: 15 residues.

CDR3 in DNA: TGTGCCAGCAGTCCCGCTACAGGGGGGAATTCACCCCTCCACTTT. Translating gives CASSPATGGNSPLHF. The chain couples TRBV27 to TRBJ1-6; 8 bases are shared with TRBD1. The germline V gene encodes CDR1 MNHEY and CDR2 SMNVEV (reference sequence). J gave up 7 bases and V 5 bases, and 7 bases lay outside the gene matches. The CDR3 runs 15 residues.

V is TRBV9 and J is TRBJ1-4, with D possibly matching TRBD1 (5 bases). Germline CDR1 reads SGDLS; CDR2 reads YYNGEE. The CDR3 extends over 14 amino acids. V shed 3 bases and J shed 5 bases, with 11 bases lying between them. In DNA form, the CDR3 reads TGTGCCAGCAGCGGCGGGACTGGGAATGAAAAACTGTTTTTT. Its protein product is CASSGGTGNEKLFF.

This clone has more than one count but fewer than ten. The V call is TRBV28, the J call TRBJ1-4; 8 positions match TRBD1. After removal of 5 bases from V and 7 bases from J, the junction contained 6 bases not matched to a gene. This CDR3 spans 14 amino acids. CDR1 and CDR2 from the germline V gene are MDHEN and SYDVKM. The CDR3 DNA reads TGTGCCAGCAGTCCCCGGACAGGGAGTGAAAAACTGTTTTTT. Its translation: CASSPRTGSEKLFF.

The rearrangement joins TRBV18 to TRBJ1-3, with D unresolved. Germline V gene sequence: CDR1 KGHSH, CDR2 LQKENI. CDR3 length: 15 amino acids. Trimming left V 6 bases short and J 4 bases short, with 16 bases between. The chain's CDR3 is CASSPLDSYGNTIYF. CDR3 nucleotide sequence: TGTGCCAGCTCGCCCCTCGACTCGTACGGAAACACCATATATTTT.

This chain uses TRBV3-1 (or the pseudogene TRBV3-2) with TRBJ2-3, with 9 bases lining up with TRBD2. The germline CDR1 and CDR2 sequences are LGHDT and YNNKEL (reference sequence). The CDR3 has 16 amino acids. V lost 4 bases to trimming and J lost 2 bases; unmatched junction nucleotides: 7. CDR3 in amino acids: CASSPLTSGPTDTQYF. In nucleotides, the CDR3 is TGTGCCAGCAGCCCTCTAACTAGCGGGCCCACAGATACGCAGTATTTT.

V usage is TRBV27 and J usage is TRBJ1-1; maybe TRBD1 (5 bases). CDR3 length: 13 amino acids. Trimming removed 8 bases from V and 11 bases from J, with 21 bases in between. CDR1 and CDR2 (germline): MNHEY, SMNVEV (reference sequence). CDR3 DNA: TGTGCCAGCGCGGCCGATCAAGGGACTGCTGCTTTCTTT. Translated, it gives CASAADQGTAAFF.

This sequence joins TRBV9 and TRBJ1-6, with D possibly being TRBD1 (5 bases). CDR3 length: 15 residues. V shed 2 bases and J shed 3 bases, with 9 bases lying between them. CDR1 is SGDLS and CDR2 is YYNGEE in the germline V gene. Here the CDR3 DNA reads TGTGCCAGCAGCGTGTCAGACAGCTATAATTCACCCCTCCACTTT. It encodes CASSVSDSYNSPLHF.